The clone carrying this T cell receptor beta chain came up a few times. The data derive from a study of blood T cell repertoires in COVID-19. Study-level information: Samples representing acute and convalescent COVID-19 were sourced from the United States, Italy and Spain. T cells, B-cell-depleted T cells, or PBMCs provided the cDNA or gDNA that served as material.

The V gene lost 2 bases and the J gene lost 8 bases, with 16 bases spanning the gap. This CDR3 is built from 15 residues. Germline lookup yields CDR1 KGHSH and CDR2 LQKENI. Per the authors' pipeline: Scientists estimated how many nucleated cells there were by amplifying reference gene primers. TCRdb keeps only in-frame clones here, not all; method: immunoSEQ multiplex PCR. The D gene and trimming were derived from the DNA, and the V and J assignments and clone size from that table. This table has tens of thousands of clones, roughly 91% appearing once. The receptor was isolated from a human donor in a cohort sampled during active COVID-19. J is TRBJ2-1 and V is TRBV18, with D possibly being TRBD2 (5 bases). Sequencing input: peripheral blood. CDR3 region: CASSPDSPGTYEQFF. DNA of the CDR3: TGTGCCAGCTCACCAGATAGCCCGGGAACCTATGAGCAGTTCTTC.